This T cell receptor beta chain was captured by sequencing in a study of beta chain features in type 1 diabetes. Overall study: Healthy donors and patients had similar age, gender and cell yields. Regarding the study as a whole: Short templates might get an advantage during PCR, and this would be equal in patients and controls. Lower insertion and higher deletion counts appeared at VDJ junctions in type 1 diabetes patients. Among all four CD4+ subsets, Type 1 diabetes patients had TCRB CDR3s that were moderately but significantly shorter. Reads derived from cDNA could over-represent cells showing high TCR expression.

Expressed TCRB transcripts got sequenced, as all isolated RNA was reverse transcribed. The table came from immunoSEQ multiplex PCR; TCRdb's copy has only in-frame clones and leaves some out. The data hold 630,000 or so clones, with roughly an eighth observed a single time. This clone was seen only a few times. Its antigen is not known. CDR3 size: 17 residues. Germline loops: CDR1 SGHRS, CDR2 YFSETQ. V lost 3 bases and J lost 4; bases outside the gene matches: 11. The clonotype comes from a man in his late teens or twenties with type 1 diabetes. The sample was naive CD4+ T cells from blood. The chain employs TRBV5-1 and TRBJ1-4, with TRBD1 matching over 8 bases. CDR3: CASSSGTGQRSNEKLFF. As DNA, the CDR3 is TGCGCCAGCAGCTCCGGGACAGGCCAAAGGAGTAATGAAAAACTGTTTTTT.